This record looks at one T cell receptor beta chain sequence and its context. Its antigen is currently unknown. Roughly 10 milliliters of peripheral blood were drawn from each donor. PCR was run on genomic DNA. The TCR beta CDR3 region was amplified using 30 forward and 13 reverse primers. TCRdb re-derived calls from the multiplex PCR reads in MiXCR, one entry per CDR3 protein. This sample has fewer than 300,000 distinct CDR3 sequences, with roughly 50% found just once. The CDR3 is made up of 14 amino acids. Trimming removed 5 bases from V and 6 bases from J; junction bases left unmatched: 6. Germline lookup yields CDR1 LNHDA and CDR2 SQIVND (reference sequence). This record comes from a study of type 1 and type 2 diabetes patients. At the level of the study: CD4+ or CD8+ T cells were positively selected from PBMCs with microbeads.

Study findings and constraints: Age and gender were not matched between study groups. Type 2 diabetes repertoires were more diverse than type 1 diabetes repertoires.

This sequence originates from a man aged 18-30 years with type 2 diabetes. The gene calls are TRBV19 and TRBJ2-3, with 9 bases aligning to TRBD1. Sequencing was done on a sample of peripheral blood mononuclear cells (PBMCs). CDR3 in DNA: TGTGCCAGTAGTCTCGGGACAGGGATGGATACGCAGTATTTT. Its protein product is CASSLGTGMDTQYF. The variable domain in full, completed from reference TRBV19 and TRBJ2-3, reads DGGITQSPKYLFRKEGQNVTLSCEQNLNHDAMYWYRQDPGQGLRLIYYSQIVNDFQKGDIAEGYSVSREKKESFPLTVTSAQKNPTAFYLCASSLGTGMDTQYFGPGTRLTVL.